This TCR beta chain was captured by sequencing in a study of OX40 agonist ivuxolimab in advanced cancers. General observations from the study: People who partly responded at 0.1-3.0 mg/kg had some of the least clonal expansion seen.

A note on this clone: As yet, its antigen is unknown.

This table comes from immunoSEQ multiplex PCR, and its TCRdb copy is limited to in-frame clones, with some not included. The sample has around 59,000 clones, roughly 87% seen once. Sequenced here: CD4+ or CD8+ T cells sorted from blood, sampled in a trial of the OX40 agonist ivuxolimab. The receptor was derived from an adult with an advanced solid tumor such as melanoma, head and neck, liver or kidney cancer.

This chain's CDR3 is CASILTGSSNQPQHF. The CDR3 DNA reads as TGTGCCAGCATCCTGACAGGTTCTAGCAATCAGCCCCAGCATTTT. The gene calls are TRBV28 and TRBJ1-5; possible D gene TRBD1, 6 bases. Looked up from germline, CDR1 is MDHEN and CDR2 is SYDVKM. The CDR3 is 15 residues long. Deletions cut 7 bases from V and 0 bases from J, with 13 bases between.